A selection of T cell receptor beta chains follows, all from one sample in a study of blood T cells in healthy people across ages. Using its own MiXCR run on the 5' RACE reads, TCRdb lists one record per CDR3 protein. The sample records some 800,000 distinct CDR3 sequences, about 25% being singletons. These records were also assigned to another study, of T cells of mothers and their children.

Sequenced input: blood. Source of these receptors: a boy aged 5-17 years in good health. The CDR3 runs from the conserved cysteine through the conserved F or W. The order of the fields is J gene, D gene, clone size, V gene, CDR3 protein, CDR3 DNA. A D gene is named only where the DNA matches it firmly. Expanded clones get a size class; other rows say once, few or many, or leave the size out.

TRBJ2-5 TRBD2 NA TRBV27 CASSLSAGGLETQYF TGTGCCAGCAGTTTATCGGCGGGGGGGCTGGAGACCCAGTACTTC
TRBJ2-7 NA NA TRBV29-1 CSAMSRAREQYF TGCAGCGCTATGAGCAGGGCGAGGGAGCAGTACTTC
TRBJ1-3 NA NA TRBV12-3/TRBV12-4 CASSLARSTTNTIYF TGTGCCAGCAGTTTAGCGCGCAGTACAACAAACACCATATATTTT
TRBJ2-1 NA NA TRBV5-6 CASRMIGTNEQFF TGTGCCAGCAGAATGATTGGAACAAATGAGCAGTTCTTC
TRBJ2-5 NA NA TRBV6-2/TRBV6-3 CASSSEARGTQYF TGTGCCAGCAGTTCGGAGGCCCGGGGGACCCAGTACTTC
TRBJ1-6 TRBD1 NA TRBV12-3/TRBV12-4 CASSSIGSWGTDNSPLHF TGTGCCAGCAGTTCGATTGGGAGCTGGGGGACAGATAATTCACCCCTCCACTTT
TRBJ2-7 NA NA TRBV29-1 CSVLGNSYEQYF TGCAGCGTTCTCGGGAACTCCTACGAGCAGTACTTC
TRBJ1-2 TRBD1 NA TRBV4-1 CASSPSPDRGSYGYTF TGCGCCAGCAGCCCCAGCCCGGACAGGGGCTCCTATGGCTACACCTTC
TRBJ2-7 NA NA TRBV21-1 CASSKECGGSYEQYF TGTGCCAGCAGCAAAGAGTGTGGGGGTTCCTACGAGCAGTACTTC
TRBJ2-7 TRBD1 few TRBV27 CASSLLPPDRGLNYEQYF TGTGCCAGCAGTTTATTACCTCCAGACAGGGGGTTAAACTACGAGCAGTACTTC
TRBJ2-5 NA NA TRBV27 CASSFGLSGRLQETQYF TGTGCCAGCAGTTTCGGTTTGTCGGGACGGCTCCAAGAGACCCAGTACTTC
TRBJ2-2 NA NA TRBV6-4 CASGAYPGMMAAGELFF TGTGCCAGCGGTGCCTATCCCGGGATGATGGCGGCCGGGGAGCTGTTTTTT
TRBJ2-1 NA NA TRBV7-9 CASSSTWGVTYNEQFF TGTGCCAGCAGCTCCACGTGGGGCGTGACCTACAATGAGCAGTTCTTC
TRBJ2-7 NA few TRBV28 CASSTADSLSSYEQYF TGTGCCAGCAGTACAGCGGACAGTTTAAGCTCCTACGAGCAGTACTTC
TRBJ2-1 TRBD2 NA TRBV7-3 CASSLTPGLAGDEQFF TGTGCCAGCAGCTTAACCCCCGGACTAGCGGGAGATGAGCAGTTCTTC
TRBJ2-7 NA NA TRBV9 CASSVGEGYHEQYF TGTGCCAGCAGCGTAGGAGAGGGGTACCACGAGCAGTACTTC
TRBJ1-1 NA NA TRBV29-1 CSVETNTEAFF TGCAGCGTTGAGACGAACACTGAAGCTTTCTTT
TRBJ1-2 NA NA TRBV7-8 CASSLTAGSVGTF TGTGCCAGCAGCTTAACGGCAGGATCCGTTGGCACCTTC
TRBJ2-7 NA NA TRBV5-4 CASSLVGSTYEQYF TGTGCCAGCAGCTTGGTGGGGTCAACCTACGAGCAGTACTTC
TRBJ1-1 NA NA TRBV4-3 CASSPEQAVVNTEAFF TGCGCCAGCAGCCCCGAACAGGCGGTAGTGAACACTGAAGCTTTCTTT
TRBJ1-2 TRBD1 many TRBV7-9 CASSFGQGYGYTF TGTGCCAGCAGCTTCGGACAGGGCTATGGCTACACCTTC
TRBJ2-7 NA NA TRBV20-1 CSVRSRAWTYEQYF TGCAGTGTAAGAAGTCGGGCGTGGACCTACGAGCAGTACTTC
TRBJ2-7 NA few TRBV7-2 CASSLKHEQYF TGTGCCAGCAGCTTAAAGCACGAGCAGTACTTC
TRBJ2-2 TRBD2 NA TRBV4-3 CASSTPGLAANTGELFF TGCGCCAGCAGCACTCCGGGACTAGCGGCGAACACCGGGGAGCTGTTTTTT
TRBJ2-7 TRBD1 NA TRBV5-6 CASSPPLRDRGSYEQYF TGTGCCAGCAGCCCCCCTTTGAGGGACAGGGGCTCCTACGAGCAGTACTTC
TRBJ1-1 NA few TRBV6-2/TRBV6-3 CASSRTPGAGLNTEAFF TGTGCCAGCAGCCGAACCCCCGGGGCAGGGTTGAACACTGAAGCTTTCTTT
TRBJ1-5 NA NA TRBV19 CAGIYSRGNQPQHF TGTGCCGGTATTTACAGCCGAGGGAATCAGCCCCAGCATTTT
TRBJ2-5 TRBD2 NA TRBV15 CATSPGDGTRREAQYF TGTGCCACCAGTCCGGGGGACGGGACTAGGAGAGAGGCCCAGTACTTC
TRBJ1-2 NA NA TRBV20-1 CSARVQGENYGYTF TGCAGTGCTAGAGTTCAAGGGGAGAACTATGGCTACACCTTC
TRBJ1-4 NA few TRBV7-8 CASSFLGGATNEKLFF TGTGCCAGCAGCTTTTTAGGGGGAGCAACTAATGAAAAACTGTTTTTT
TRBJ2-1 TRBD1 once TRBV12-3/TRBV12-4 CASSPQWDSEQFF TGTGCCAGCAGTCCTCAATGGGACAGTGAGCAGTTCTTC
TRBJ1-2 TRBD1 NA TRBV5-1 CASSPEGALGYTF TGCGCCAGCAGCCCGGAGGGGGCCCTTGGCTACACCTTC
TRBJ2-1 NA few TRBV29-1 CSVVGRTDKSEQFF TGCAGCGTTGTAGGGCGAACCGACAAAAGTGAGCAGTTCTTC
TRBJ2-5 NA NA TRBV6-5 CASSYEAGSGETQYF TGTGCCAGCAGTTACGAGGCGGGCTCGGGAGAGACCCAGTACTTC
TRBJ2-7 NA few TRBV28 CASSLSGMNEQYF TGTGCCAGCAGTTTATCCGGGATGAACGAGCAGTACTTC
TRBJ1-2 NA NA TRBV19 CASSIGASANYGYTF TGTGCCAGTAGTATAGGGGCCAGCGCTAACTATGGCTACACCTTC
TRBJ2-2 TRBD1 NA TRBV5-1 CASSSNRDRFNTGELFF TGCGCCAGCAGCTCAAATAGGGACAGGTTCAACACCGGGGAGCTGTTTTTT
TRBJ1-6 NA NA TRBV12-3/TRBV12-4 CASSLQVGGSPLHF TGTGCCAGCAGTCTACAGGTCGGGGGTTCACCCCTCCACTTT
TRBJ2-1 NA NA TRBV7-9 CASSLAEISYNEQFF TGTGCCAGCAGCTTAGCGGAGATCTCCTACAATGAGCAGTTCTTC
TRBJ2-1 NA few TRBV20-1 CSARDRYGGNEQFF TGCAGTGCTAGAGATCGGTACGGTGGCAATGAGCAGTTCTTC
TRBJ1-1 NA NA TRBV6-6 CASAVRMTEAFF TGTGCCAGCGCCGTCCGAATGACTGAAGCTTTCTTT
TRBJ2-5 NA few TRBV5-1 CASSLGTNQETQYF TGCGCCAGCAGCTTGGGGACAAACCAAGAGACCCAGTACTTC
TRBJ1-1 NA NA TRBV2 CASMKVAEAFF TGTGCCAGCATGAAGGTCGCTGAAGCTTTCTTT
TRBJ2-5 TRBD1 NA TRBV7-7 CASSRDRGTQETQYF TGTGCTAGCAGCCGCGACAGGGGAACCCAGGAGACCCAGTACTTC
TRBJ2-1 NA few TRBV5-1 CASSQGTAAYNEQFF TGCGCCAGCAGCCAGGGGACTGCAGCCTACAATGAGCAGTTCTTC
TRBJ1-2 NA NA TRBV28 CATSSLRKAGNTF TGTGCCACCTCGTCTCTAAGGAAAGCTGGCAACACCTTC
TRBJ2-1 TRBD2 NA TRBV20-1 CSARVAGGPSNEQFF TGCAGTGCCCGTGTAGCGGGAGGGCCCTCAAATGAGCAGTTCTTC
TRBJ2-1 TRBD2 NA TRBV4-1 CASSPRVLADPYNEQFF TGCGCCAGCAGCCCGAGGGTTCTAGCGGATCCCTACAATGAGCAGTTCTTC
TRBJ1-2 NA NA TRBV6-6 CASSYQPGVYGYTF TGTGCCAGCAGTTACCAGCCAGGCGTCTATGGCTACACCTTC
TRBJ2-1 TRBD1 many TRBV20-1 CSARDREYNEQFF TGCAGTGCTAGGGACAGGGAGTACAATGAGCAGTTCTTC
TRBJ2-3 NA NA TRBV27 CASSLIGGRYTDTQYF TGTGCCAGCAGTTTAATCGGCGGGCGATACACAGATACGCAGTATTTT
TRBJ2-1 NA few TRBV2 CAGNPAYNEQFF TGTGCCGGCAATCCGGCTTACAATGAGCAGTTCTTC
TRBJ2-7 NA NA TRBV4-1 CASSQRTGADEQYF TGCGCCAGCAGCCAACGGACGGGGGCCGACGAGCAGTACTTC
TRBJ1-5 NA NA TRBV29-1 CSVPRLDSPFQPQHF TGCAGCGTTCCGCGGTTAGACAGCCCCTTTCAGCCCCAGCATTTT